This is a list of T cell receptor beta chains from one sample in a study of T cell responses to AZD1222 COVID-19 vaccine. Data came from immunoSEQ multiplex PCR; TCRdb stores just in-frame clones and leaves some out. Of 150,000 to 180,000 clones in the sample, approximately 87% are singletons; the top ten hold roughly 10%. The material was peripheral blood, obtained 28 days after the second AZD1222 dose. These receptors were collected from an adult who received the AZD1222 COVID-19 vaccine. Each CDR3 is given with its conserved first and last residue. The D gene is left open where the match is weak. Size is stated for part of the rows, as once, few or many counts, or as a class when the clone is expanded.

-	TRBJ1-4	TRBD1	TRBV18	TGTGCCAGCTCAGGACAGGGACTTGGTGTTGAAAAACTGTTTTTT	CASSGQGLGVEKLFF
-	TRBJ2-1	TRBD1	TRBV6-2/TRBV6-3	TGTGCCAGCAGTTACACAGGGGGCCGATACAATGAGCAGTTCTTC	CASSYTGGRYNEQFF
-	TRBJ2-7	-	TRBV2	TGTGCCAGCAATCGGAACCGGGTCTACGAGCAGTACTTC	CASNRNRVYEQYF
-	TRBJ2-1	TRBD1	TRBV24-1	TGTGCCACCACGGACAGGGGGTCCCGCAATGAGCAGTTCTTC	CATTDRGSRNEQFF
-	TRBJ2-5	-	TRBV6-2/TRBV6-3	TGTGCCAGCAGCGGGCCGGGGGCTTGGGAGACCCAGTACTTC	CASSGPGAWETQYF
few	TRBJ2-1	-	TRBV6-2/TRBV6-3	TGTGCCAGCAGCTCCCCAACAGAGAGGAGGGGGCAGTTCTTC	CASSSPTERRGQFF
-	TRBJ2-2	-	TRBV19	TGTGCCAGTAGTATTTTGACAGGAAACACCGGGGAGCTGTTTTTT	CASSILTGNTGELFF
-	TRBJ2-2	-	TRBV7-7	TGTGCTAGCAGCTGGGGGCAAGACACCGGGGAGCTGTTTTTT	CASSWGQDTGELFF
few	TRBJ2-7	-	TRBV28	TGTGCCAGCAGTTCGCCGACTAACCGGGCCGTCGAGCAGTACTTC	CASSSPTNRAVEQYF
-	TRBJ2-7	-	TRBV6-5	TGTGCTCACAAGTGGGACGGTAGCTCCTACGAGCAGTACTTC	CAHKWDGSSYEQYF
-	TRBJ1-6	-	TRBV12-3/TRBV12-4	TGTGCCAGCAGTTTTTCGGGTTCACCCCTCCACTTT	CASSFSGSPLHF